This T cell receptor beta chain is from a study of response to subunit inactivated influenza vaccine (dated by TCRdb to 2017 to 2018). Study-level background: The study used deep quantitative T cell receptor repertoire profiling to track responses to a trivalent subunit inactivated influenza vaccine.

This specimen's time point label, interpreted: approximately 47 days after influenza vaccine administration. V loses 0 bases of germline sequence and J loses 3 bases, and the interval between the two ends is 12 bases. Taken from cysteine to phenylalanine, the CDR3 has 15 residues. Of the read, only the CDR3 DNA is kept; its 45 bases are in frame from base 1. The germline V gene encodes CDR1 MNHEY and CDR2 SMNVEV (reference sequence). This clonotype was seen only a few times. Its antigen remains undetermined. The record has no base qualities; no much larger clone is one base away. Library preparation employed RT-PCR. Sequencing relied on an Illumina HiSeq 2500. TCRdb reprocessing: public reads trimmed at Q25 with fastp, clones called with MiXCR, in-frame beta chains kept. Identical CDR3 protein sequences are pooled into one entry, listed with their most common genes and DNA. The sample table shows fewer than 700,000 distinct CDR3 sequences, and 10% to 15% are seen once. The biggest ten clones account for roughly 13% of the sample.

Summary of the overall study and its limitations: It was suggested by the authors that each seasonal influenza vaccination may recruit only a limited number of new T cells.

Sequenced material: PBMCs from blood, taken roughly 45 days after vaccination. Recombination joined TRBV27 with TRBJ2-7; TRBD1 is a possible D gene, resting on 5 matching bases. This receptor was taken from a man aged 45-60 years who received an inactivated influenza vaccine. Donor details come from another sample of the same person, matched by shared clones. CDR3 protein: CASSLSSGLGYEQYF. The nucleotide sequence reads as follows: TGTGCCAGCAGTTTATCGTCAGGGTTGGGCTACGAGCAGTACTTC.